Below, 32 T cell receptor beta chains from the same sample are listed, as sequenced in a study of Graves' ophthalmopathy and Graves' hyperthyroidism. Amplification from RNA transcripts yielded the TCR beta CDR3 regions. First-round RT-PCR with HTBI primers preceded a second-round multiplex PCR. TCRdb re-called the multiplex PCR reads through MiXCR, storing one row per CDR3 protein. The sample lists around 1.1 million distinct CDR3 sequences; roughly 35% were seen once. What was sequenced was peripheral blood or thyroid tissue (not recorded which). These receptors originate from an adult man with Graves' hyperthyroidism.

This clonotype has at least ten counts. CDR3 loop: CASSLTGIWVQPQHF. CDR3 coding DNA: TGTGCCAGCAGCCTAACGGGGATCTGGGTCCAGCCCCAGCATTTT. V gene TRBV2 combines with J gene TRBJ1-5; D is unresolved. V shed 6 bases and J shed 7 bases, with 19 bases lying between them. CDR3 size: 15 residues. Germline values: CDR1 SNHLY, CDR2 FYNNEI.

The chain joins TRBV15 to TRBJ2-7; TRBD1 matches 11 bases. CDR3 length equals 15 residues. Germline assignment: CDR1 LNHNV and CDR2 YYDKDF (reference sequence). V lost 3 bases and J lost 5; bases outside the gene matches: 6. Written as DNA, the CDR3 is TGTGCCACCAGCAGGCCGGACAGGGGGCTCAACGAGCAGTACTTC. The encoded protein is CATSRPDRGLNEQYF.

This clonotype was seen many times. The rearrangement uses TRBV20-1 and TRBJ2-7; D remains unclear. The CDR3 covers 12 residues. V was pared by 6 bases and J by 2 bases, with 11 bases between. Germline V gene data show CDR1 as DFQATT and CDR2 as SNEGSKA (reference sequence). CDR3 DNA sequence: TGCAGTGCAACGACACAAGCCTACGAGCAGTACTTC. Protein product: CSATTQAYEQYF.

A few counts support this clonotype. The V and J genes are TRBV20-1 and TRBJ1-6; D possibly corresponds to TRBD1 (5 bases). Germline V gives CDR1 DFQATT, CDR2 SNEGSKA (reference sequence). V was clipped by 2 bases and J by 8 bases, with 13 bases between them. The CDR3 sequence is 14 residues long. The CDR3 sequence: CSARLLRADSPLHF. Here the CDR3 DNA reads TGCAGTGCTAGACTGCTCAGGGCCGATTCACCCCTCCACTTT.

V usage is TRBV29-1 and J usage is TRBJ1-2; D might be TRBD1 (6 bases). Germline V gene sequence: CDR1 SQVTM, CDR2 ANQGSEA. V was trimmed by 8 bases and J by 8 bases, leaving 18 bases between them. The CDR3 extends over 12 amino acids. CDR3 DNA: TGCAGCTTACCAATCCAGGGGAGAGGCTACACCTTC. The encoded protein is CSLPIQGRGYTF.

At least ten counts were recorded for this clonotype. The chain combines TRBV11-1 with TRBJ1-2; D might be TRBD1 (6 bases). Trimming shortened V by 3 bases and J by 2 bases, and 10 bases separated the two germline ends. Germline CDR1 reads SGHAT; CDR2 reads FQDESV (reference sequence). This CDR3 has 14 amino acids. For the CDR3, the DNA is TGTGCCAGCAGCTTTACAGGGACAAACTATGGCTACACCTTC. This encodes CASSFTGTNYGYTF.

This clonotype has ten or more counts. The chain combines TRBV14 with TRBJ2-5, with D hard to call. The germline V gene has CDR1 SGHDN and CDR2 FVKESK. The CDR3 is 12 amino acids. The V end was cut by 3 bases, the J end by 4 bases, with 6 bases between. The CDR3 DNA reads as TGTGCCAGCAGCCATGAACGAGAGACCCAGTACTTC. It yields the protein CASSHERETQYF.

This clonotype has more than one count but fewer than ten. The V gene is TRBV5-6, the J gene TRBJ2-5; D gene unclear. CDR3 length: 13 residues. Germline loops: CDR1 SGHDT, CDR2 YYEEEE. V dropped 4 bases and J dropped 5 bases, with 12 bases sitting between them. In nucleotides, the CDR3 is TGTGCCAGCAGCCCGGAAGGTTCGGAGACCCAGTACTTC. Protein product: CASSPEGSETQYF.

The J gene is TRBJ1-1, the V gene TRBV5-1; D perhaps matches TRBD1 (5 bases). The CDR3 consists of 12 residues. The germline V gene encodes CDR1 SGHRS and CDR2 YFSETQ. Trimming stripped 4 bases from V and 8 bases from J, with 12 bases between. The CDR3 sequence: CASSTNRQEAFF. In DNA form, the CDR3 reads TGCGCCAGCAGCACTAACCGACAGGAAGCTTTCTTT.

This clonotype came up many times. The chain is built from TRBV20-1 and TRBJ1-1; D is ambiguous. Trimming shortened V by 0 bases and J by 1 base, and 6 bases separated the two germline ends. The CDR3 runs to 13 residues. Germline V lookup: CDR1 DFQATT, CDR2 SNEGSKA (reference sequence). The CDR3 is CSARDPENTEAFF. The CDR3 DNA sequence: TGCAGTGCTAGAGATCCAGAGAACACTGAAGCTTTCTTT.

This chain uses TRBV19 with TRBJ1-5, with a possible D match to TRBD1 (6 bases). Deletions cut 7 bases from V and 4 bases from J, with 14 bases between. The germline CDR1 and CDR2 sequences are LNHDA and SQIVND (reference sequence). The length of the CDR3 is 14 residues. CDR3 bases: TGTGCCAGTAATGACGGGGGCCTAAATCAGCCCCAGCATTTT. Residues: CASNDGGLNQPQHF.

This rearrangement joins TRBV7-9 to TRBJ2-5; D possibly corresponds to TRBD1 (5 bases). The J call may be mistaken, given a closer DNA end match to TRBJ2-1. In germline, CDR1 is SEHNR, CDR2 FQNEAQ (reference sequence). The CDR3 covers 11 residues. DNA of the CDR3: TGTGCCAGCAGCCAGGGCAGAGAGCAGTTCTTC. It specifies CASSQGREQFF.

Notes on this clonotype: A much larger clone is a single base away; this may be a read error. J is TRBJ2-7 and V is TRBV5-1, with D possibly TRBD1 on 6 matching bases. V lost 2 bases and J lost 8, with 14 bases in between. CDR1 and CDR2 from the germline V gene are SGHRS and YFSETQ. This CDR3 spans 13 amino acids. The CDR3 bases are TGCGCCAGCAGCTTCAATACAGGGATCAAGCAGTACTTC. Its translation: CASSFNTGIKQYF.

This sequence joins TRBV3-1 and TRBJ1-1; weak D call: TRBD1 (5 bases). From germline, CDR1 is LGHDT and CDR2 YNNKEL (reference sequence). The CDR3 extends over 16 amino acids. Trimming pared 3 bases from V and 0 bases from J, leaving 14 bases between. The CDR3 is CASSQTQDLLNTEAFF. In DNA, the CDR3 is TGTGCCAGCAGCCAGACACAGGACCTCTTGAACACTGAAGCTTTCTTT.

This clonotype was counted many times. The chain has TRBV7-2 and TRBJ1-2; 7 bases fit TRBD1. CDR3 size: 12 residues. Germline lookup yields CDR1 SGHTA and CDR2 FQGNSA. V trimming: 5 bases; J trimming: 8 bases; junction bases outside the gene matches: 5. The CDR3 nucleotides are TGTGCCAGCAGCGCGGGACAGACGGGCTACACCTTC. It specifies CASSAGQTGYTF.

The V call is TRBV7-2, the J call TRBJ1-3; D is unresolved. The CDR3 contains 16 residues. Germline V CDR1 and CDR2: SGHTA, FQGNSA. Trimming pared 2 bases from V and 3 bases from J, leaving 14 bases between. The CDR3 loop is CASSLFAEVRGNTIYF. In nucleotides, the CDR3 is TGTGCCAGCAGCTTATTTGCCGAGGTCCGTGGAAACACCATATATTTT.

The chain joins TRBV10-3 to TRBJ1-5, with D perhaps matching TRBD1 (6 bases). Germline V gene lookup returns CDR1 ENHRY and CDR2 SYGVKD. V lost 10 bases to trimming and J lost 5 bases, with 21 bases between them. This CDR3 has 15 amino acids. The CDR3 reads CASSQYRDGDQPQHF. The CDR3 DNA follows: TGTGCCAGCAGCCAATACAGGGATGGCGATCAGCCCCAGCATTTT.

This clonotype was counted between two and nine times. A much larger clone is a single base away; this may be a read error. This chain uses TRBV20-1 with TRBJ2-5; D is ambiguous. Germline V CDR1 and CDR2: DFQATT, SNEGSKA (reference sequence). V was shortened by 6 bases and J by 5 bases, with 13 bases between the two germline ends. The length of the CDR3 is 12 residues. As DNA, the CDR3 is TGCAGTGCAGTTAGCCTTAGTGAGACCCAGTACTTC. It is translated as CSAVSLSETQYF.

The chain recombines TRBV20-1 with TRBJ2-7; 11 positions match TRBD1. V was pared by 4 bases and J by 7 bases, with 9 bases of the junction left unmatched. The germline gives CDR1 DFQATT, CDR2 SNEGSKA (reference sequence). The CDR3 is 14 residues long. The CDR3 coding sequence is TGCAGTGCTAAGACTGGGACAGGGGGTTGGGAGCAGTACTTC. Its protein is CSAKTGTGGWEQYF.

This clonotype appeared a few times. The rearrangement joins TRBV5-5 to TRBJ2-7; the D gene is possibly TRBD2 (6 bases). The CDR3 totals 16 residues. With 0 bases removed from V and 0 bases from J, the gap between germline ends came to 13 bases. Germline CDR1 is SGHKS and CDR2 is YYEKEE (reference sequence). In nucleotides, the CDR3 is TGTGCCAGCAGCTTGGAGCGGGTCCTGAGCTCCTACGAGCAGTACTTC. It encodes CASSLERVLSSYEQYF.

This clonotype has a handful of counts. The chain uses TRBV7-2 and TRBJ2-5; 13 bases line up with TRBD2. Germline V gene lookup returns CDR1 SGHTA and CDR2 FQGNSA. This CDR3 comprises 19 residues. The ends lost 5 bases at V and 11 bases at J; junction bases unmatched: 23. The CDR3 nucleotides read TGTGCCAGCAGCCTATCGGGACTAGCGGGATCTACGTACGACAATGAGCAGTACTTC. This sequence encodes CASSLSGLAGSTYDNEQYF.

This clonotype was seen many times. The gene calls are TRBV20-1 and TRBJ2-7; D may be TRBD1 (6 bases). V shed 2 bases and J shed 5 bases, with 16 bases lying between them. CDR3 length: 14 amino acids. The germline CDR1 and CDR2 sequences are DFQATT and SNEGSKA (reference sequence). In nucleotides, the CDR3 is TGCAGTGCTAGAATCTCGGGTCAGGGGAACGAGCAGTACTTC. Translated, it gives CSARISGQGNEQYF.

The rearrangement joins TRBV7-9 to TRBJ2-5; D unresolved. The CDR3 is 12 residues long. Trimming cost V 5 bases and J 5 bases, with 9 bases left between them. Germline V lookup: CDR1 SEHNR, CDR2 FQNEAQ (reference sequence). Here the CDR3 DNA reads TGTGCCAGCAGCCAATCATCCGAGACCCAGTACTTC. It specifies CASSQSSETQYF.

The J gene is TRBJ2-7, the V gene TRBV3-1, with 9 bases that match TRBD2. The V gene end was trimmed by 1 base and the J gene end by 7 bases; junction bases not matched to a gene: 5. The CDR3 consists of 14 residues. Germline lookup yields CDR1 LGHDT and CDR2 YNNKEL (reference sequence). The CDR3 bases are TGTGCCAGCAGCCAAGGCCTAGCGGGATGGGAGCAGTACTTC. This translates into CASSQGLAGWEQYF.

This clonotype came up many times. The chain joins TRBV12-3 or TRBV12-4 to TRBJ2-5; D is perhaps TRBD2 (6 bases). The V gene lost 10 bases and the J gene lost 3 bases, with 15 bases spanning the gap. This CDR3 is 13 amino acids long. CDR3 bases: TGTGCCACCTCGGGACTCCCTGAAGAGACCCAGTACTTC. Its translation: CATSGLPEETQYF.

This clonotype was seen many times. The chain links TRBV20-1 to TRBJ1-2; no definite D call. Trimming removed 5 bases from V and 8 bases from J, with 18 bases in between. This CDR3 is built from 13 residues. Germline V gene sequence: CDR1 DFQATT, CDR2 SNEGSKA (reference sequence). Here the CDR3 reads CSAPHRAVRGYTF. CDR3 bases: TGCAGTGCTCCACATCGGGCTGTCAGAGGCTACACCTTC.

The table lists this clonotype with many counts. The V gene is TRBV12-3 or TRBV12-4, the J gene TRBJ1-2; D not resolved. V dropped 6 bases and J dropped 5 bases, with 4 bases sitting between them. The CDR3 spans 10 residues. Here the CDR3 reads CASREYGYTF. In nucleotides, the CDR3 is TGTGCCAGCAGGGAATATGGCTACACCTTC.

Concerning this clonotype: Compared with germline, one end of the junction differs, possibly owing to a read error. V and J are TRBV25-1 and TRBJ1-6; no firm D call. Germline lookup yields CDR1 MGHDK and CDR2 SYGVNS. The CDR3 contains 14 residues. CDR3 DNA: TGTGCCGGCAGTGAACCGGTCCTACATTCACCCCTCCACTTT. It translates to CAGSEPVLHSPLHF.

This chain joins TRBV6-2 or TRBV6-3 and TRBJ1-2, with D possibly matching TRBD1 (5 bases). Trimming removed 6 bases from V and 6 bases from J, with 17 bases in between. This CDR3 contains 14 residues. The germline gives CDR1 MNHEY, CDR2 SVGEGT. The CDR3 is CASRRTGTEDGYTF. The CDR3 DNA is TGTGCCAGCAGAAGAACCGGGACGGAGGATGGCTACACCTTC.

The table lists this clonotype with many counts. The chain combines TRBV11-2 with TRBJ1-1; 8 bases agree with TRBD1. Germline assignment: CDR1 SGHAT and CDR2 FQNNGV. CDR3 length: 15 residues. With 1 base clipped from V and 9 bases from J, the junction kept 10 bases outside the gene matches. The CDR3 coding sequence is TGTGCCAGCAGCTTAGCTCATGACAGGGGAAGTAAAGCTTTCTTT. This encodes CASSLAHDRGSKAFF.

This chain connects TRBV28 to TRBJ1-1; D ambiguous. The germline V gene has CDR1 MDHEN and CDR2 SYDVKM. Deletions cut 1 base from V and 1 base from J, with 10 bases between. This CDR3 is built from 15 residues. CDR3 coding DNA: TGTGCCAGCAGTTTATATGGCAGCAAGAACACTGAAGCTTTCTTT. Translation: CASSLYGSKNTEAFF.

The chain links TRBV30 to TRBJ2-7; D ambiguous. V was shortened by 2 bases and J by 2 bases, with 4 bases between the two germline ends. Looked up from germline, CDR1 is GTSNPN and CDR2 is SVGIG (reference sequence). The CDR3 extends over 11 amino acids. The CDR3 bases are TGTGCCTGGAGTCTGACCTACGAGCAGTACTTC. Amino acids: CAWSLTYEQYF.